Listed below are T cell receptor beta chains from one sample, sequenced in a study of T cells in Graves' hyperthyroidism and ophthalmopathy. TCRdb re-analysed the multiplex PCR reads in MiXCR, keeping a single row per CDR3 protein. The data hold about 590,000 distinct CDR3 sequences, with around 16% observed a single time. The sample taken for sequencing was blood. Receptor source: a woman in her 30s with Graves' hyperthyroidism. Both conserved end residues are part of each CDR3.

V	CDR3
TRBV2	CASIPGTVTNYGYTF
TRBV7-2	CASCRGSGANVLTF
TRBV6-2/TRBV6-3	CASRLSRSGNEQYF
TRBV10-3	CAISESGGINTEAFF
TRBV7-2	CASSRGDSFYNEQFF
TRBV12-3/TRBV12-4	CASSFGQASDTQYF
TRBV14	CASSQDRPGGGRDNEQFF
TRBV5-1	CASSFAQGTETQYF
TRBV27	CASSFFGGRAPYNEQFF
TRBV7-9	CASIRTSGRTEQYF
TRBV18	CASSPSGAWTEAFF
TRBV6-1	CASSSPIRSGANVLTF
TRBV9	CASSVASGSYDNEQFF
TRBV7-9	CASSLGTGGGDEQFF
TRBV28	CASTAGDNEKLFF
TRBV29-1	CSVVWGTNYEQFF
TRBV20-1	CSARQGNTDTQYF
TRBV20-1	CSAWTGGYGGYTF
TRBV7-8	CASSSWLLAGEGGSYNEQFF
TRBV24-1	CATSDSGSHTGELFF
TRBV6-1	CASTKGQGPFYEQYF
TRBV20-1	CSASVADEQFF